Ten or more counts support the clone carrying this T cell receptor (beta chain). Since the library was made to target alpha chains, this beta chain is a stray read and its abundance is not meaningful. The entry originates in a study of spatial heterogeneity in lung cancer. The CDR3 consists of 16 residues. The V and J ends lost 5 bases and 5 bases, in that order; junction bases with no gene match: 9. The germline gives CDR1 PRHDT, CDR2 FYEKMQ (reference sequence). Using its own MiXCR run on the 5' RACE reads, TCRdb lists one record per CDR3 protein. The sample yields roughly 11,000 distinct CDR3 sequences, around 4% seen once. Time point defined: sample taken at primary tumor resection. Whole RNA came from tumor, nontumor lung or frozen PBMC and was sequenced without being sorted.

Here the sequenced sample was normal lung tissue next to the tumor, taken at surgery. This receptor was identified in a male donor with early-stage non-small cell lung cancer. The chain employs TRBV13 and TRBJ2-7; TRBD2 matches at 13 bases. CDR3 nucleotide sequence: TGTGCCAGCAGCACTCGGACTAGCGGGAGATCCCACGAGCAGTACTTC. It translates to CASSTRTSGRSHEQYF.